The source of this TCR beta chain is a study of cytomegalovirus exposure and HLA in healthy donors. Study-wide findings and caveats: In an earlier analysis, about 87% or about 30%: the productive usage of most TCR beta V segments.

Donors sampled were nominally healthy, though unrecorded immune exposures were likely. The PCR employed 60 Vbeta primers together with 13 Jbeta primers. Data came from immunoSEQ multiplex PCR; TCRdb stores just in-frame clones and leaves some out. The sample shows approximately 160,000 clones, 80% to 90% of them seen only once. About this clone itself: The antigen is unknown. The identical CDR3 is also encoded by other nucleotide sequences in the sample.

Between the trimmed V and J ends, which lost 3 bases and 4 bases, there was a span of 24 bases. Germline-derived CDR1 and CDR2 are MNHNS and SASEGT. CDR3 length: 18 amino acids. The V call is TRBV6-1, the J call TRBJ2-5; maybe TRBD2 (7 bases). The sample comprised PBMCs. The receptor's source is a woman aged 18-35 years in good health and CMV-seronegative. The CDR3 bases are TGTGCCAGCAGTGACTTAATGCGGGGGAGGGGCAGGGGAGAGACCCAGTACTTC. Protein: CASSDLMRGRGRGETQYF.